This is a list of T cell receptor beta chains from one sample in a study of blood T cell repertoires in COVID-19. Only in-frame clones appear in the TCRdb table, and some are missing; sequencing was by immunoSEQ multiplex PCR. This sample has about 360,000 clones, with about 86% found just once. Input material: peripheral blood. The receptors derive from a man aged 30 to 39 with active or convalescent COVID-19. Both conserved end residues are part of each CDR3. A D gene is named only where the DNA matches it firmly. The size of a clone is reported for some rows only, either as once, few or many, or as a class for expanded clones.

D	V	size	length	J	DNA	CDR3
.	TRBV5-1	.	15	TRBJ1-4	TGCGCCAGCAGCCCCTGGGGGGGGGCAGATGAAAAACTGTTTTTT	CASSPWGGADEKLFF
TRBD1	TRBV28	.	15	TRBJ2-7	TGTGCCAGCAACCCCGGGGGACAGGGGGGTTACGAGCAGTACTTC	CASNPGGQGGYEQYF
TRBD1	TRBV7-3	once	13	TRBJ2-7	TGTGCCAGCAGCACCAGACAGGGCTACGAGCAGTACTTC	CASSTRQGYEQYF
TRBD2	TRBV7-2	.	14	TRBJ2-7	TGTGCCAGCAGCTTAAGTAGCGGGGGGGCCGAGCAGTACTTC	CASSLSSGGAEQYF
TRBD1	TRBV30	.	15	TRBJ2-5	TGTGCACACTCAGGGGGAGCGGCGTACCAAGAGACCCAGTACTTC	CAHSGGAAYQETQYF
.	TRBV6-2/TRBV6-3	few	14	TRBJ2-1	TGTGCCAGCAGTAAACACGGGACTCGGGATGAGCAGTTCTTC	CASSKHGTRDEQFF
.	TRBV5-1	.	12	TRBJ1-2	TGCGCCAGCAGCTTGGCTGAGTATGGCTACACCTTC	CASSLAEYGYTF
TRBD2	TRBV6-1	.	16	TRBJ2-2	TGTGCCAGCAGTGGCAGGCGGGAGAAGAACACCGGGGAGCTGTTTTTT	CASSGRREKNTGELFF
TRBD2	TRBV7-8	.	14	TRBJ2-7	TGTGCCAGCAGACGGGGGGTAGCGGGATACGAGCAGTACTTC	CASRRGVAGYEQYF
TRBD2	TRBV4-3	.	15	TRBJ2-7	TGCGCCAGCAGCCCCGGACTAGCGGTTACCTACGAGCAGTACTTC	CASSPGLAVTYEQYF
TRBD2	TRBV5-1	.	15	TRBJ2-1	TGCGCCAGCAGCCTTGGACTAGCGGGGGGGAATGAGCAGTTCTTC	CASSLGLAGGNEQFF
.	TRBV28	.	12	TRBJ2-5	TGTGCCAGCAGCCCACGAGAAGAGACCCAGTACTTC	CASSPREETQYF
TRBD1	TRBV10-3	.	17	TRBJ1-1	TGTGCCATCAGTGAGTCGGGACAGGGAACCGGTTGGACTGAAGCTTTCTTT	CAISESGQGTGWTEAFF